This T cell receptor beta chain was retrieved from a study of T cell repertoires in cytomegalovirus infection. The overall study: Public signatures in TCR beta pointed to CMV infection and matching HLA type.

TCRdb processed the reads anew with MiXCR; each CDR3 protein has one entry. Here the sample spans around 530,000 distinct CDR3 sequences, more than 15% being singletons. This clonotype has more than one count but fewer than ten. Its antigen is unknown. Overall study findings and caveats: CMV-specific TCR beta clonotypes restricted by HLA-C were the ones dominating the ex vivo response.

This clonotype originated in a human donor in good health (CMV status not recorded). Some clones in this sample may be carry-over from other donors' samples. Specimen: CD8+ T cells from PBMCs.

CDR3 region: CASSHLGTQSTYEQYF. DNA for the CDR3: TGTGCCAGCAGTCACCTAGGTACCCAATCCACCTACGAGCAGTACTTC. The chain uses TRBV27 and TRBJ2-7; D is ambiguous. CDR3 length equals 16 residues. Germline values: CDR1 MNHEY, CDR2 SMNVEV (reference sequence). V lost 5 bases to trimming and J lost 2 bases, with 19 bases between them.